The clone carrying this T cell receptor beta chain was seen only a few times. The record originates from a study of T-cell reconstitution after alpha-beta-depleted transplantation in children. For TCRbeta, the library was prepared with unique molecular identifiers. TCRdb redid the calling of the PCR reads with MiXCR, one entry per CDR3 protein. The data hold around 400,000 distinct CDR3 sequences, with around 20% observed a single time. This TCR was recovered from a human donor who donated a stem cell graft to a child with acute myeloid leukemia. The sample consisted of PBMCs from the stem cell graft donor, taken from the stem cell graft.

The CDR3 DNA reads as TGCAGTGCTAGGAGACAGGGGGCCTACGAGCAGTACTTC. This translates into CSARRQGAYEQYF. The chain employs TRBV20-1 and TRBJ2-7, with 9 nucleotides matching TRBD1. This CDR3 contains 13 residues. The junction had 2 bases not matched to a gene; V was cut back by 3 bases and J by 2 bases. The V gene's germline CDR1 is DFQATT and CDR2 SNEGSKA (reference sequence).